Listed here are 12 T cell receptor beta chains from one sample, sequenced in a study of T cell repertoires in cytomegalovirus infection (dated by TCRdb to about 2019). Their recognized antigens are unknown. This sample's treatment or condition label indicates: in vitro stimulation with specific CMV peptide epitopes to enrich CMV-specific T cells. The sequencer listed for this sample is Illumina HiSeq 1500. TCRdb cleaned the public reads at Q25 with fastp, built clones with MiXCR and kept in-frame beta chains. Here each entry gathers all rows of one CDR3 protein and keeps the most common genes and DNA. The sample data list 650,000 to 900,000 distinct CDR3 sequences, and 25% to 35% of these were observed just once. Of the sample, roughly 13% falls within the top ten clones. The material was cultured CD8+ T cells from PBMCs, obtained from culture after CMV antigen stimulation. Receptor source: a human donor in good health (CMV status not recorded). Some clones in this sample may be carry-over from other donors' samples.

This clonotype occurred many times. The V gene is TRBV10-3, the J gene TRBJ1-1; TRBD1 agrees at 8 bases. The CDR3 loop spans 14 amino acids. Germline CDR1 ENHRY, CDR2 SYGVKD. Unmatched junction bases numbered 9, after V lost 5 bases and J lost 7 bases. The CDR3 bases are TGTGCCATCAGTCGGACGGCAGGGGGCCGTGAAGCTTTCTTT. Its translation is CAISRTAGGREAFF.

This clonotype was seen a handful of times. V usage is TRBV18 and J usage is TRBJ1-1; no clear D gene. This CDR3 has 17 residues. V lost 2 bases, J lost 0 bases, and 16 bases lay in between. CDR1 is KGHSH and CDR2 is LQKENI in the germline V gene. CDR3 coding DNA: TGTGCCAGCTCACCAGAGGAGAGGGTGAGGCTGAACACTGAAGCTTTCTTT. Translated: CASSPEERVRLNTEAFF.

The chain uses TRBV12-3 or TRBV12-4 and TRBJ1-4; D uncertain. This CDR3 comprises 13 residues. Trimming removed 6 bases at V and 7 bases at J, with 12 bases between. For the CDR3, the DNA is TGTGCCAGCAGCCCCGACTGGAGTGAAAAACTGTTTTTT. Translated, it gives CASSPDWSEKLFF.

This clonotype was observed many times. The rearrangement joins TRBV12-3 or TRBV12-4 to TRBJ1-2, with D perhaps matching TRBD1 (6 bases). V was clipped by 7 bases and J by 7 bases, with 19 bases between them. The CDR3 runs 14 residues. In DNA form, the CDR3 reads TGTGCCAGCACCAACAACAGGGTGTCCTTTGGCTACACCTTC. Protein sequence: CASTNNRVSFGYTF.

The V and J genes are TRBV2 and TRBJ1-5; D is perhaps TRBD1 (5 bases). This CDR3 spans 15 amino acids. The germline gives CDR1 SNHLY, CDR2 FYNNEI. Deletions cut 4 bases from V and 3 bases from J, with 13 bases between. This chain's CDR3 is CASSGEGVLNQPQHF. For the CDR3, the DNA is TGTGCCAGCAGTGGAGAAGGGGTCCTCAATCAGCCCCAGCATTTT.

The chain joins TRBV20-1 to TRBJ1-1, with a possible D match to TRBD1 (6 bases). The CDR3 contains 14 residues. Germline V gives CDR1 DFQATT, CDR2 SNEGSKA (reference sequence). The CDR3 reads CSGGGIRPNTEAFF. CDR3 in DNA: TGCAGCGGAGGGGGGATACGGCCCAACACTGAAGCTTTCTTT.

This sequence joins TRBV10-3 and TRBJ2-3; 7 bases line up with TRBD2. The CDR3 extends over 17 amino acids. The germline V gene has CDR1 ENHRY and CDR2 SYGVKD. V lost 6 bases to trimming and J lost 3 bases; unmatched junction nucleotides: 15. The CDR3 loop is CAIRVPSRGLGTDTQYF. DNA for the CDR3: TGTGCCATCAGAGTCCCTTCGCGGGGGTTAGGGACAGATACGCAGTATTTT.

This clonotype was seen more than once but under ten times. J is TRBJ2-7 and V is TRBV5-5; D gene uncertain. There are 13 residues in the CDR3. Germline V gene lookup returns CDR1 SGHKS and CDR2 YYEKEE (reference sequence). Trimming took 3 bases from V and 1 from J, leaving 8 bases between them. This CDR3 reads CASSSSLSYEQYV. For the CDR3, the DNA is TGTGCCAGCAGCTCCTCCCTATCCTACGAGCAGTACGTC.

This clonotype turned up a few times. The V gene is TRBV19, the J gene TRBJ2-1, with D possibly matching TRBD2 (5 bases). The CDR3 is 10 residues long. Germline-derived CDR1 and CDR2 are LNHDA and SQIVND (reference sequence). V lost 7 bases to trimming and J lost 9 bases, with 7 bases between them. This CDR3 is CASIGSEQFF. The CDR3 DNA sequence: TGTGCCAGTATAGGGAGTGAGCAGTTCTTC.

This clonotype was detected many times. The rearrangement joins TRBV3-1 to TRBJ1-1; 8 bases fit TRBD1. With V trimmed by 5 bases and J by 1 base, 6 bases remained unmatched. This CDR3 has 15 residues. Looked up from germline, CDR1 is LGHDT and CDR2 is YNNKEL (reference sequence). In nucleotides, the CDR3 is TGTGCCAGCAGCGATAGGACAGGGACGAACACTGAAGCTTTCTTT. It specifies CASSDRTGTNTEAFF. Variable domain in full (rest from reference TRBV3-1 and TRBJ1-1): DTAVSQTPKYLVTQMGNDKSIKCEQNLGHDTMYWYKQDSKKFLKIMFSYNNKELIINETVPNRFSPKSPDKAHLNLHINSLELGDSAVYFCASSDRTGTNTEAFFGQGTRLTVV.

A few counts support this clonotype. The chain uses TRBV27 and TRBJ2-1; 9 bases align to TRBD1. This CDR3 spans 16 amino acids. Trimming removed 6 bases from V and 5 bases from J; junction bases left unmatched: 11. CDR1 MNHEY and CDR2 SMNVEV come from the germline V gene (reference sequence). The CDR3 DNA reads TGTGCCAGCAGACTACCAGGGACAGGGCGAAACAATGAGCAGTTCTTC. Translation gives CASRLPGTGRNNEQFF.

About this clonotype: This may stem from a read error, because a much larger clone lies one nucleotide away. The V call is TRBV7-8, the J call TRBJ2-7; 10 nucleotides match TRBD1. The germline V gene has CDR1 SGHVS and CDR2 FQNEAQ. J was trimmed by 7 bases and V by 1 base; bases with no gene match: 7. The CDR3 spans 15 residues. The CDR3 nucleotides read TGTGCCAGCAGCTTAGGACAGGGGGCTTTACAAGAGCAGTACTTC. It yields the protein CASSLGQGALQEQYF.